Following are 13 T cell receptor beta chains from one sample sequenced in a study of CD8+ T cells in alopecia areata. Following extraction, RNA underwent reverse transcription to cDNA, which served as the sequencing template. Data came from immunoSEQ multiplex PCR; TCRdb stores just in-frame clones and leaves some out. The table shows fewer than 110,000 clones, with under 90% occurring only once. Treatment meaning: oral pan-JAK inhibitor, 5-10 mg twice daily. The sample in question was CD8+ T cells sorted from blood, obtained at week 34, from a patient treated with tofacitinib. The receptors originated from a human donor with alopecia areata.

The CDR3 nucleotides are TGTGCCTTGGCGGGACAGACCTACGAGCAGTACTTC. It encodes CALAGQTYEQYF. The chain joins TRBV30 to TRBJ2-5, with D maybe TRBD1 (7 bases). Matching the DNA end better, TRBJ2-7 makes the J call doubtful. This CDR3 is 12 amino acids long. Per the germline V gene, CDR1 is GTSNPN and CDR2 is SVGIG (reference sequence).

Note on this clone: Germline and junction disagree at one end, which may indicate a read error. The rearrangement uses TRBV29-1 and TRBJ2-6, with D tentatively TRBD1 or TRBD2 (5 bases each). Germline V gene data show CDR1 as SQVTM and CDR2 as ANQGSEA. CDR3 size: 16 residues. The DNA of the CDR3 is TGCAGCGTTGAAGATCTCTCGGGGTCTGGGGCCAACGTCCCGACTTTC. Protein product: CSVEDLSGSGANVPTF.

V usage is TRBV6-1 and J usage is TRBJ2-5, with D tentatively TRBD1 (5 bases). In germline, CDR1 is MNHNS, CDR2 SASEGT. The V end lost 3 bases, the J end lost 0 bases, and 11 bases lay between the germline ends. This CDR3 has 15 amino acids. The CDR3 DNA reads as TGTGCCAGCAGTGATCCCCAGGGATACCAAGAGACCCAGTACTTC. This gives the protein CASSDPQGYQETQYF.

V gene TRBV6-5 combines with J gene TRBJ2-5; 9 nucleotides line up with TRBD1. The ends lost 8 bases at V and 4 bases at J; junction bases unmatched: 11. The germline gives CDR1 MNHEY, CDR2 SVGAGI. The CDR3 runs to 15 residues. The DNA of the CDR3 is TGTGCCAGCGCTCCAACAGGGGGCACGGGAGAGACCCAGTACTTC. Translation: CASAPTGGTGETQYF.

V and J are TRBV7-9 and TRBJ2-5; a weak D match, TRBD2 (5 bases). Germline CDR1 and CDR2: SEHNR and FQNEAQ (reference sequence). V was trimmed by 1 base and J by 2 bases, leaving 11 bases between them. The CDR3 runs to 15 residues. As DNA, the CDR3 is TGTGCCAGCAGCTTAGGAGGACTGATACAAGAGACCCAGTACTTC. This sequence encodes CASSLGGLIQETQYF.

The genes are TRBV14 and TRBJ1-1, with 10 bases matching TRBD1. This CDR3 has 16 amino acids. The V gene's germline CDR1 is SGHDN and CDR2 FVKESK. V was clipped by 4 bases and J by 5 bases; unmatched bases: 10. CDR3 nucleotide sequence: TGTGCCAGCAGCCCCGGGACAGGGGAGGGACGGACTGAAGCTTTCTTT. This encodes CASSPGTGEGRTEAFF.

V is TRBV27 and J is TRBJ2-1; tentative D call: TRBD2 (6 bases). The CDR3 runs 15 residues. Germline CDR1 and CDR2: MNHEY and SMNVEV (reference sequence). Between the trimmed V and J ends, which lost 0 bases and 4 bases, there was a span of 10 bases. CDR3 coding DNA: TGTGCCAGCAGTTTATCGCTAGCGTCTTACAATGAGCAGTTCTTC. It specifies CASSLSLASYNEQFF.

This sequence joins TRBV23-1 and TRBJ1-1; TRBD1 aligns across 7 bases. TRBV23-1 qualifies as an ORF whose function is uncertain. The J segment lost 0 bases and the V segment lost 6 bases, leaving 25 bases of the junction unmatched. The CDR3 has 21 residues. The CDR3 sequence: CASSPTDYVDRQQGMNTEAFF. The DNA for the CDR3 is TGCGCCAGCAGCCCTACCGATTACGTGGACAGGCAACAAGGCATGAACACTGAAGCTTTCTTT.

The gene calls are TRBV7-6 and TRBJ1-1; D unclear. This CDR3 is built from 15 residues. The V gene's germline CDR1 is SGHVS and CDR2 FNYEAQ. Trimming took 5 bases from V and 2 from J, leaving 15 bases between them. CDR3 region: CASSPTTAPNTEAFF. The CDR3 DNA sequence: TGTGCCAGCAGCCCGACTACAGCACCCAACACTGAAGCTTTCTTT. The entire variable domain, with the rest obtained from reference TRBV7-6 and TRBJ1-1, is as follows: GAGVSQSPRYKVTKRGQDVALRCDPISGHVSLYWYRQALGQGPEFLTYFNYEAQQDKSGLPNDRFSAERPEGSISTLTIQRTEQRDSAMYRCASSPTTAPNTEAFFGQGTRLTVV.

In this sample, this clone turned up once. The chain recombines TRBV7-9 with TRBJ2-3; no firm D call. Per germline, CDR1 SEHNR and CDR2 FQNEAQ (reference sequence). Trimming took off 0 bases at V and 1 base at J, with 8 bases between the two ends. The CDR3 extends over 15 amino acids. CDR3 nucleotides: TGTGCCAGCAGCTTAGCCATACCACGCACAGATACGCAGTATTTT. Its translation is CASSLAIPRTDTQYF.

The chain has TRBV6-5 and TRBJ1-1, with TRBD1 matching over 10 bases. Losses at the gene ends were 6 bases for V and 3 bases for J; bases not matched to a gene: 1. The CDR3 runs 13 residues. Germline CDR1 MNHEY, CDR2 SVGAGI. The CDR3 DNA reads TGTGCCAGCAGGGGACAGGGGCACACTGAAGCTTTCTTT. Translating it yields CASRGQGHTEAFF.

The CDR3 DNA reads as TGTGCCAGCAGCCCAAACTTCAGACAGGGCACTGAAGCTTTCTTT. Protein sequence: CASSPNFRQGTEAFF. V and J are TRBV9 and TRBJ1-1; 7 bases agree with TRBD1. Germline CDR1 is SGDLS and CDR2 is YYNGEE. With V trimmed by 4 bases and J by 4 bases, 10 bases remained unmatched. The CDR3 loop spans 15 amino acids. The whole variable domain, remainder taken from reference TRBV9 and TRBJ1-1, is DSGVTQTPKHLITATGQRVTLRCSPRSGDLSVYWYQQSLDQGLQFLIQYYNGEERAKGNILERFSAQQFPDLHSELNLSSLELGDSALYFCASSPNFRQGTEAFFGQGTRLTVV.

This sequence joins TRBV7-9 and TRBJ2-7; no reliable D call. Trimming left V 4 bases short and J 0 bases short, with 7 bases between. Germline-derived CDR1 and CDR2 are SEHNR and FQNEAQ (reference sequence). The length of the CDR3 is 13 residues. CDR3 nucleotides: TGTGCCAGCAGCTCTGCTAGCTCCTACGAGCAGTACTTC. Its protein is CASSSASSYEQYF. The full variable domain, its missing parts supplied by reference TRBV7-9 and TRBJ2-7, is DTGVSQNPRHKITKRGQNVTFRCDPISEHNRLYWYRQTLGQGPEFLTYFQNEAQLEKSRLLSDRFSAERPKGSFSTLEIQRTEQGDSAMYLCASSSASSYEQYFGPGTRLTVT.